These 13 T cell receptor beta chains originate from one sample sequenced in a study of T cells after yellow fever vaccination. TCRdb redid the calling of the 5' RACE reads with MiXCR, one entry per CDR3 protein. The repertoire includes about 550,000 distinct CDR3 sequences, 15% to 20% of them detected once, and roughly an eighth sits in the top ten. Material: PBMCs, obtained 15 days after the yellow fever booster vaccination. All receptors come from a man younger than 45 who received the YFV17D yellow fever vaccine.

The chain uses TRBV3-1 and TRBJ2-5; TRBD2 is a possible D gene (6 bases). The CDR3 sequence is 14 residues long. Germline assignment: CDR1 LGHDT and CDR2 YNNKEL (reference sequence). V lost 4 bases and J lost 7, with 16 bases in between. As DNA, the CDR3 is TGTGCCAGCAGCCGGAGGGATCAGGGATGGACCCAGTACTTC. This sequence encodes CASSRRDQGWTQYF.

This clonotype turned up a few times. The V and J genes are TRBV5-4 and TRBJ2-3, with TRBD2 as a possible D gene (6 bases). Trimming removed 2 bases from V and 6 bases from J, with 16 bases in between. The CDR3 length is 15 residues. The germline CDR1 and CDR2 sequences are SGHNT and YYREEE (reference sequence). The CDR3 nucleotides read TGTGCCAGCAGCTTTCAATCAGGAGGGCTGGATACGCAGTATTTT. Translation: CASSFQSGGLDTQYF.

This clonotype was counted between two and nine times. The genes are TRBV12-3 or TRBV12-4 and TRBJ1-6; D gene uncertain. Trimming pared 6 bases from V and 9 bases from J, leaving 15 bases between. CDR3 length: 14 residues. This chain's CDR3 is CASRRGSEVSPLHF. The CDR3 coding sequence is TGTGCCAGCAGGCGCGGATCAGAGGTTTCACCCCTCCACTTT.

This sequence joins TRBV20-1 and TRBJ2-1; 7 bases match TRBD2. Germline V gene sequence: CDR1 DFQATT, CDR2 SNEGSKA (reference sequence). V trimming: 8 bases; J trimming: 8 bases; junction bases outside the gene matches: 18. The CDR3 contains 15 residues. The CDR3 DNA reads TGCAGTACTCTGAAGGGCGGGAGTGGGAGGGATGAGCAGTTCTTC. The encoded protein is CSTLKGGSGRDEQFF.

This clonotype was detected ten times or more. V usage is TRBV7-6 and J usage is TRBJ1-2; TRBD1 agrees at 8 bases. Per the germline V gene, CDR1 is SGHVS and CDR2 is FNYEAQ. The CDR3 runs to 14 residues. J lost 7 bases, V lost 4 bases, and 8 bases had no gene match. The CDR3 DNA reads as TGTGCCAGCAGCTCAGGACAGGGCCGAGGTGGCTACACCTTC. Translating it yields CASSSGQGRGGYTF.

CDR3: CASSGTPGDEQFF. CDR3 DNA: TGTGCCAGCAGTGGGACGCCAGGCGATGAGCAGTTCTTC. This chain uses TRBV6-2 or TRBV6-3 with TRBJ2-1; D may correspond to TRBD1 or TRBD2 (5 bases each). Germline CDR1 MNHEY, CDR2 SVGEGT. Deletions cut 5 bases from V and 8 bases from J, with 13 bases between. CDR3 length: 13 amino acids.

The gene calls are TRBV7-2 and TRBJ2-5, with D tentatively TRBD2 (6 bases). This CDR3 is 15 amino acids long. Looked up from germline, CDR1 is SGHTA and CDR2 is FQGNSA. Between the trimmed V and J ends, which lost 3 bases and 5 bases, there was a span of 16 bases. The CDR3 here is CASSFTSSTGETQYF. CDR3 DNA sequence: TGTGCCAGCAGCTTTACTAGCAGCACCGGGGAGACCCAGTACTTC. Complete variable domain (other parts from reference TRBV7-2 and TRBJ2-5): GAGVSQSPSNKVTEKGKDVELRCDPISGHTALYWYRQSLGQGLEFLIYFQGNSAPDKSGLPSDRFSAERTGGSVSTLTIQRTQQEDSAVYLCASSFTSSTGETQYFGPGTRLLVL.

This clonotype came up a few times. This chain connects TRBV16 to TRBJ2-1; D gene ambiguous. Looked up from germline, CDR1 is KGHSY and CDR2 is FQNENV. Deletions cut 5 bases from V and 9 bases from J, with 11 bases between. The CDR3 sequence is 12 residues long. The chain's CDR3 is CASSTPGTEQFF. CDR3 nucleotides: TGTGCCAGCAGCACCCCCGGAACTGAGCAGTTCTTC.

The chain joins TRBV2 to TRBJ2-6, with 7 positions matching TRBD2. CDR3 length: 17 amino acids. The germline CDR1 and CDR2 sequences are SNHLY and FYNNEI. Unmatched junction bases numbered 12, after V lost 10 bases and J lost 0 bases. The CDR3, as DNA: TGTGCCACCCTGGCGGGGGTTCGGCACTCTGGGGCCAACGTCCTGACTTTC. It is translated as CATLAGVRHSGANVLTF.

This clonotype was counted once. The chain links TRBV5-1 to TRBJ2-7; 8 bases are a match to TRBD1. The CDR3 contains 15 residues. Germline V gives CDR1 SGHRS, CDR2 YFSETQ. V shed 3 bases and J 6 bases; nucleotides not matched to a gene: 11. CDR3 nucleotide sequence: TGCGCCAGCAGCTCCAACACGGGACAGGTGGGCGAGCAGTACTTC. This gives the protein CASSSNTGQVGEQYF.

The chain links TRBV20-1 to TRBJ2-3; D is unresolved. The V gene's germline CDR1 is DFQATT and CDR2 SNEGSKA (reference sequence). This CDR3 is 15 amino acids long. V gave up 2 bases and J gave up 4 bases, with 16 bases separating them. The CDR3 nucleotides read TGCAGTGCTAGATCCGACTCTGACCCCCCAGATACGCAGTATTTT. Translation gives CSARSDSDPPDTQYF.

This sequence joins TRBV3-1 and TRBJ1-2; D not resolved. Germline V gene sequence: CDR1 LGHDT, CDR2 YNNKEL (reference sequence). The CDR3 runs to 12 residues. V was pared by 5 bases and J by 8 bases, with 12 bases between. CDR3 in DNA: TGTGCCAGCAGCACACCCCTGGGAGGCTACACCTTC. Its translation: CASSTPLGGYTF.

This clonotype was detected a few times. The gene calls are TRBV28 and TRBJ2-7, with D tentatively TRBD1 or TRBD2 (5 bases each). This CDR3 region has 15 residues. V lost 6 bases and J lost 5, with 20 bases in between. Germline assignment: CDR1 MDHEN and CDR2 SYDVKM. CDR3 region: CASSQTPGSGDEQYF. The CDR3 bases are TGTGCCAGCAGCCAAACCCCAGGGTCCGGGGACGAGCAGTACTTC.